Below are 7 T cell receptor beta chains sequenced from a single sample in a study of T-cell memory formation after mild COVID-19. TCRdb re-derived calls from the 5' RACE reads in MiXCR, one entry per CDR3 protein. This table has about 350,000 distinct CDR3 sequences, roughly an eighth appearing once. The source material was PBMCs or a T cell subset sorted from them (not recorded which). The receptors were sampled from a man between 18 and 35 years old who had mild COVID-19 (a few samples of this study predate the infection). Cell type and time point are not known.

V gene TRBV6-5 combines with J gene TRBJ2-1; D perhaps matches TRBD1 (6 bases). This CDR3 is built from 14 residues. Germline-derived CDR1 and CDR2 are MNHEY and SVGAGI. Between the trimmed V and J ends, which lost 2 bases and 3 bases, there was a span of 8 bases. CDR3 nucleotide sequence: TGTGCCAGCAGTTACCGGGACATCTACAATGAGCAGTTCTTC. Protein product: CASSYRDIYNEQFF.

This clonotype turned up a few times. CDR3 sequence reads: CATSRVAGTHYEQYF. As DNA, the CDR3 is TGTGCCACCAGCAGAGTGGCCGGGACACACTACGAGCAGTACTTC. The chain employs TRBV15 and TRBJ2-7, with D possibly matching TRBD1 (6 bases). Trimming pared 1 base from V and 3 bases from J, leaving 13 bases between. CDR3 length: 15 residues. Looked up from germline, CDR1 is LNHNV and CDR2 is YYDKDF (reference sequence).

This clonotype was seen a handful of times. The rearrangement joins TRBV18 to TRBJ1-1; no reliable D call. The CDR3 spans 12 residues. The V end lost 0 bases, the J end lost 11 bases, and 10 bases lay between the germline ends. CDR1 is KGHSH, CDR2 LQKENI, per germline. The CDR3 DNA reads as TGTGCCAGCTCACCACCCGAGGCGTCGGCTTTCTTT. It specifies CASSPPEASAFF.

The rearrangement uses TRBV20-1 and TRBJ2-3; no reliable D call. V gave up 3 bases and J gave up 0 bases, with 16 bases separating them. The CDR3 has 16 residues. Germline V CDR1 and CDR2: DFQATT, SNEGSKA (reference sequence). This chain's CDR3 is CSASSYSTSSTDTQYF. CDR3 DNA: TGCAGTGCTAGTTCCTATTCCACCTCTAGCACAGATACGCAGTATTTT.

This clonotype was seen a single time. One end of the junction does not line up with germline, which may come from a read error. The gene calls are TRBV6-6 and TRBJ1-2; unclear D gene. There are 18 residues in the CDR3. Germline V gene lookup returns CDR1 MNHNY and CDR2 SVGAGI (reference sequence). The CDR3 region is CDSSSSGVRPQANYGYTF. The CDR3 DNA reads TGTGACAGCAGCTCCTCTGGGGTTCGACCACAAGCTAACTATGGCTACACCTTC.

V is TRBV7-3 and J is TRBJ2-1; TRBD1 agrees at 12 bases. This CDR3 spans 15 amino acids. With 5 bases clipped from V and 8 bases from J, the junction kept 7 bases outside the gene matches. Per the germline V gene, CDR1 is SGHTA and CDR2 is FQGTGA. Here the CDR3 reads CASSLGTGGKDEQFF. The CDR3 DNA reads as TGTGCCAGCAGCCTAGGGACAGGGGGCAAAGATGAGCAGTTCTTC.

This clonotype was observed a handful of times. The rearrangement links TRBV5-1 to TRBJ2-5, with TRBD2 matching 13 bases. This CDR3 region has 13 residues. The V segment lost 6 bases and the J segment 5 bases; nucleotides outside the gene matches: 1. Germline values: CDR1 SGHRS, CDR2 YFSETQ. Here the CDR3 reads CASTTSGGETQYF. The CDR3 DNA reads TGCGCCAGCACGACTAGCGGGGGGGAGACCCAGTACTTC.